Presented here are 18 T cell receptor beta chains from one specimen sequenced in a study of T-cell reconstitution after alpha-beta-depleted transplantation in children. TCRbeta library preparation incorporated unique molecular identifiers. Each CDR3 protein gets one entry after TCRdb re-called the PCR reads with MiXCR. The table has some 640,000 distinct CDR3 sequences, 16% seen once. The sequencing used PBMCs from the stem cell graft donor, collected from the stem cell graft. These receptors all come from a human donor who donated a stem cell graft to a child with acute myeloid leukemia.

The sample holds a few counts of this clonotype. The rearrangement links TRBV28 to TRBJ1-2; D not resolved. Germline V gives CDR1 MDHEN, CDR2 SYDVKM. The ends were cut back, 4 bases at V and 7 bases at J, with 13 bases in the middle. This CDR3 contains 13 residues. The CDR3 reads CASSYDPGSGYTF. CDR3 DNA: TGTGCCAGCAGTTATGATCCCGGGAGTGGCTACACCTTC.

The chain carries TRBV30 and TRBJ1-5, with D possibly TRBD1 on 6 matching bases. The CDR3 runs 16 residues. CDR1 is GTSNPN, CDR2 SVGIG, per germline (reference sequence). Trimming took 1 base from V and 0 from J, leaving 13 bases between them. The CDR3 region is CAWSAWTDYSNQPQHF. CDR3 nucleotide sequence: TGTGCCTGGAGTGCTTGGACAGACTATAGCAATCAGCCCCAGCATTTT.

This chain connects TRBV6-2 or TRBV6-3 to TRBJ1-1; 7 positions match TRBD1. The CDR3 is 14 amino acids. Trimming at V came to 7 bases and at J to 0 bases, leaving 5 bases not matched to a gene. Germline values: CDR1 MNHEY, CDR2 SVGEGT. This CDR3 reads CASTTGRLNTEAFF. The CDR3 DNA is TGTGCCAGCACGACAGGGAGATTGAACACTGAAGCTTTCTTT.

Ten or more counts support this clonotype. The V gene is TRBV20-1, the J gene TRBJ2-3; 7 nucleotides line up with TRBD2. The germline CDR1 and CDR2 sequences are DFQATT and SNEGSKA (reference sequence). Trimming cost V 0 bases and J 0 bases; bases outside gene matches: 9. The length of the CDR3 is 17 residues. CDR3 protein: CSARDFVAGPSTDTQYF. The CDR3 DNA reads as TGCAGTGCTAGAGATTTTGTAGCGGGTCCTAGCACAGATACGCAGTATTTT.

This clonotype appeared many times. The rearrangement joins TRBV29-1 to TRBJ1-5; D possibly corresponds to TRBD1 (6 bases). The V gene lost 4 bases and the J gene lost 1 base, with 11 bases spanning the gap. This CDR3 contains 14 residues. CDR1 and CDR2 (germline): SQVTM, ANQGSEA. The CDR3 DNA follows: TGCAGCGTTGTAGAGGGGGGAAGCAATCAGCCCCAGCATTTT. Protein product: CSVVEGGSNQPQHF.

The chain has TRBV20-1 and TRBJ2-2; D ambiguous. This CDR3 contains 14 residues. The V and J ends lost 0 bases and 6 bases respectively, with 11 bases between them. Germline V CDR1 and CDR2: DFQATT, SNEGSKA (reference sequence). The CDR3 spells CSARDPRSSGELFF. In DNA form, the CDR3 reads TGCAGTGCTAGAGATCCTCGAAGTTCCGGGGAGCTGTTTTTT.

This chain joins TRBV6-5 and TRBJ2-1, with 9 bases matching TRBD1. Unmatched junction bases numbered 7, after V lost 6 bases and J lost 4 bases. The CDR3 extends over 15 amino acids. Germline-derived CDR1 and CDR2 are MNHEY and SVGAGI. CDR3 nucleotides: TGTGCCAGCAGCTACCGGGACAGGGAATACAATGAGCAGTTCTTC. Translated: CASSYRDREYNEQFF.

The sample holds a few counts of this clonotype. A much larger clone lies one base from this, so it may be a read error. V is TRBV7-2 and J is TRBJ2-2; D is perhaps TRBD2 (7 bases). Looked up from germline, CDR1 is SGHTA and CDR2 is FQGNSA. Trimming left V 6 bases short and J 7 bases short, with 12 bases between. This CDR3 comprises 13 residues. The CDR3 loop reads CASSEGGVGELFF. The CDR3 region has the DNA TGTGCCAGCAGTGAAGGGGGGGTCGGGGAGCTGTTTTTT.

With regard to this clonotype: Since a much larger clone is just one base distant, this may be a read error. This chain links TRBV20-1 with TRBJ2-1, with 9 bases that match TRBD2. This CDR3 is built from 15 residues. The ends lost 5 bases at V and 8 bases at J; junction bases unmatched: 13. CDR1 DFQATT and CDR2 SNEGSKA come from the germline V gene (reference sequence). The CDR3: CSAGDLAGAHYEQFF. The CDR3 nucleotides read TGCAGTGCTGGCGACTTAGCGGGGGCCCACTATGAGCAGTTCTTC.

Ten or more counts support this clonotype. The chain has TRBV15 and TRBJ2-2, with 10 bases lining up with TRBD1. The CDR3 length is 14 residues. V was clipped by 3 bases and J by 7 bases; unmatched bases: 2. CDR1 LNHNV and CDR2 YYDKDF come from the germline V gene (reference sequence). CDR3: CATSRGQGFGELFF. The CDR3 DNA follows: TGTGCCACCAGCAGGGGACAGGGGTTCGGGGAGCTGTTTTTT. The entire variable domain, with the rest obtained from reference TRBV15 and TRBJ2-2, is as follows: DAMVIQNPRYQVTQFGKPVTLSCSQTLNHNVMYWYQQKSSQAPKLLFHYYDKDFNNEADTPDNFQSRRPNTSFCFLDIRSPGLGDTAMYLCATSRGQGFGELFFGEGSRLTVL.

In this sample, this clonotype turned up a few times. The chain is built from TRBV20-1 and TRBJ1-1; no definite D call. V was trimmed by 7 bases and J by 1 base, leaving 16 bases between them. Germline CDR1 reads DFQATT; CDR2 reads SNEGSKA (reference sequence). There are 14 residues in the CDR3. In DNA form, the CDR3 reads TGCAGTGTGTCTGGTGGCATGAAGAACACTGAAGCTTTCTTT. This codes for CSVSGGMKNTEAFF.

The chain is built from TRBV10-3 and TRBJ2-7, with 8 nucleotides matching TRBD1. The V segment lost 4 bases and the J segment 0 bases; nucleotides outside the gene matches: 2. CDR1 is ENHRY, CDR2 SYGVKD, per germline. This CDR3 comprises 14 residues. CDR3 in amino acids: CAISGDRSSYEQYF. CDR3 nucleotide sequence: TGTGCCATCAGTGGGGACAGGAGCTCCTACGAGCAGTACTTC.

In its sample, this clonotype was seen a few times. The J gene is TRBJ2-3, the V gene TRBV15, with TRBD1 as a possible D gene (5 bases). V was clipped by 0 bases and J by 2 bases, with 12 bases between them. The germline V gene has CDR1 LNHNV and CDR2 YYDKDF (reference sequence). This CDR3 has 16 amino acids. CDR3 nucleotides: TGTGCCACCAGCAGAGATGGGAAGGGGATCACAGATACGCAGTATTTT. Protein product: CATSRDGKGITDTQYF.

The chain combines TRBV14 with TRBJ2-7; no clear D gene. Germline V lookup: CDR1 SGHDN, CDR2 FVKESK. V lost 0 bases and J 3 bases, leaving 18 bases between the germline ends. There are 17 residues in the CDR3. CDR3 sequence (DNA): TGTGCCAGCAGCCAAGATCGTCCGAACTCCCGGTTCTACGAGCAGTACGTC. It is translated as CASSQDRPNSRFYEQYV.

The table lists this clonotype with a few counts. In DNA, the CDR3 is TGCGCCAGCAGCTCTGCGGAGGACAGGGGCGTTGGAGCTTTCTTT. Its protein product is CASSSAEDRGVGAFF. V usage is TRBV5-1 and J usage is TRBJ1-1; 9 bases match TRBD1. The CDR3 consists of 15 residues. V gave up 3 bases and J gave up 10 bases; unmatched junction bases: 13. The germline CDR1 and CDR2 sequences are SGHRS and YFSETQ.

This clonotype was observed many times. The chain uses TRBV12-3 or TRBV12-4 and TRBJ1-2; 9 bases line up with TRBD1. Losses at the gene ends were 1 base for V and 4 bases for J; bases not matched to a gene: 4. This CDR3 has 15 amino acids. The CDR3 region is CASSLGTGAFYGYTF. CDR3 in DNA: TGTGCCAGCAGTTTAGGGACAGGGGCCTTCTATGGCTACACCTTC.

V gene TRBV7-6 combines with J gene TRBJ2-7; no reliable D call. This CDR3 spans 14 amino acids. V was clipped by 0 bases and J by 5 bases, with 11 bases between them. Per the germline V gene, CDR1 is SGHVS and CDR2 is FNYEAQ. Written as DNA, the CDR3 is TGTGCCAGCAGCTTAGCCCCAGGCCCGCACGAGCAGTACGTC. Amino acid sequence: CASSLAPGPHEQYV.

CDR3 nucleotides: TGTGCCAGCAGTTACTCTAGGGACGCCTATCTCAGGAACCAGCCCCAGCATTTT. It codes for CASSYSRDAYLRNQPQHF. V usage is TRBV6-2 or TRBV6-3 and J usage is TRBJ1-5, with a weak D call TRBD1 (5 bases). V was shortened by 0 bases and J by 7 bases, with 22 bases between the two germline ends. The CDR3 totals 18 residues. CDR1 and CDR2 from the germline V gene are MNHEY and SVGEGT.